The 29 T cell receptor beta chains in this list originate from one sample, sequenced in a study of T cells in Graves' hyperthyroidism and ophthalmopathy. Using RNA transcripts as the source, TCR beta CDR3 regions were amplified. The TCR CDR3 first-round RT-PCR relied on the HTBI primer set. A single record per CDR3 protein comes from TCRdb applying MiXCR to the multiplex PCR reads. The table has hundreds of thousands of distinct CDR3 sequences, less than 15% seen once. The sequenced material came from blood. The receptors were gathered from a woman aged 18-35 years with Graves' hyperthyroidism.

Of note for this clonotype: Just one base apart from a much larger clone, this may be a read error. The chain is built from TRBV10-3 and TRBJ2-2, with 10 bases that match TRBD2. V trimming: 5 bases; J trimming: 3 bases; junction bases outside the gene matches: 0. The CDR3 runs to 14 residues. CDR1 and CDR2 (germline): ENHRY, SYGVKD. This CDR3 is CAISLAGDTGELFF. Written as DNA, the CDR3 is TGTGCCATCAGTCTAGCGGGAGACACCGGGGAGCTGTTTTTT.

This clonotype was counted many times. The chain joins TRBV20-1 to TRBJ1-6; D call uncertain. The V gene's germline CDR1 is DFQATT and CDR2 SNEGSKA (reference sequence). The CDR3 length is 13 residues. Trimming removed 1 base at V and 6 bases at J, with 7 bases between. The CDR3 DNA sequence: TGCAGTGCTAGAGCGCGAACTAATTCACCCCTCCACTTT. Its translation is CSARARTNSPLHF.

This clonotype showed up many times. The rearrangement joins TRBV20-1 to TRBJ2-5; 14 positions match TRBD2. The CDR3 length is 17 residues. The J segment lost 5 bases and the V segment lost 6 bases, leaving 14 bases of the junction unmatched. Germline values: CDR1 DFQATT, CDR2 SNEGSKA (reference sequence). CDR3 protein: CSARPSGLAGVWETQYF. DNA of the CDR3: TGCAGTGCCCGACCGTCGGGACTAGCGGGAGTTTGGGAGACCCAGTACTTC.

The J gene is TRBJ1-2, the V gene TRBV10-2, with a tentative D call TRBD1 (5 bases). Germline-derived CDR1 and CDR2 are WSHSY and SAAADI. V dropped 8 bases and J dropped 7 bases, with 11 bases sitting between them. This CDR3 contains 11 residues. CDR3 coding DNA: TGCGCCAGCGGAGGGGCGGCTGGCTACACCTTC. Protein product: CASGGAAGYTF.

This clonotype came up many times. J is TRBJ1-1 and V is TRBV29-1, with no clear D. Trimming stripped 5 bases from V and 4 bases from J, with 17 bases between. CDR3 length: 14 amino acids. Germline V CDR1 and CDR2: SQVTM, ANQGSEA. The CDR3 protein is CSVPELVGGTEAFF. The CDR3 nucleotides are TGCAGCGTTCCCGAATTGGTGGGCGGCACTGAAGCTTTCTTT.

This chain joins TRBV19 and TRBJ2-1; D gene uncertain. V lost 3 bases to trimming and J lost 0 bases, with 9 bases between them. Germline CDR1 and CDR2: LNHDA and SQIVND (reference sequence). The CDR3 loop spans 15 amino acids. The CDR3 nucleotides are TGTGCCAGTAGTATCACTGGGGACTCCTACAATGAGCAGTTCTTC. Translating it yields CASSITGDSYNEQFF.

This clonotype showed up just a few times. This chain joins TRBV28 and TRBJ2-7, with D perhaps TRBD1 (6 bases). Germline V CDR1 and CDR2: MDHEN, SYDVKM. The CDR3 consists of 15 residues. V dropped 1 base and J dropped 2 bases, with 12 bases sitting between them. CDR3 protein: CASSLSLTGAYEQYF. DNA of the CDR3: TGTGCCAGCAGTTTATCCCTGACAGGAGCCTACGAGCAGTACTTC.

This clonotype was seen only a few times. The rearrangement links TRBV6-5 to TRBJ2-7; D is possibly TRBD1 or TRBD2 (5 bases each). Germline V lookup: CDR1 MNHEY, CDR2 SVGAGI. This CDR3 comprises 14 residues. Trimming removed 2 bases at V and 0 bases at J, with 8 bases between. CDR3 nucleotide sequence: TGTGCCAGCAGTTACGGGGACGTCTCCTACGAGCAGTACTTC. This translates into CASSYGDVSYEQYF.

This clonotype was seen repeatedly, ten times or more. The chain recombines TRBV10-1 with TRBJ2-7; the D is unclear. CDR3 length: 14 residues. Germline lookup yields CDR1 WNHNN and CDR2 SYGVQD (reference sequence). V was pared by 3 bases and J by 2 bases, with 11 bases between. This CDR3 is CASSDSQIPYEQYF. CDR3 DNA sequence: TGCGCCAGCAGTGATTCTCAGATCCCCTACGAGCAGTACTTC.

This clonotype was seen repeatedly, ten times or more. This sequence joins TRBV6-1 and TRBJ1-1, with 8 bases that match TRBD1. The J segment lost 1 base and the V segment lost 1 base, leaving 8 bases of the junction unmatched. The CDR3 totals 17 residues. CDR1 and CDR2 from the germline V gene are MNHNS and SASEGT. For the CDR3, the DNA is TGTGCCAGCAGTGAAGGCAGGGGGCCCGAAGGGAACACTGAAGCTTTCTTT. Amino acid sequence: CASSEGRGPEGNTEAFF.

This clonotype was seen more than once but under ten times. The chain uses TRBV9 and TRBJ2-7; D unresolved. CDR1 and CDR2 (germline): SGDLS, YYNGEE. CDR3 length equals 14 residues. The V end was cut by 3 bases, the J end by 0 bases, with 10 bases between. The CDR3 DNA follows: TGTGCCAGCAGCGCCGACGGAGACTCCTACGAGCAGTACTTC. This encodes CASSADGDSYEQYF.

The chain combines TRBV24-1 with TRBJ2-7; 8 bases align to TRBD1. Germline assignment: CDR1 KGHDR and CDR2 SFDVKD. This CDR3 has 15 amino acids. Trimming cost V 4 bases and J 1 base; bases outside gene matches: 5. CDR3 protein: CATSDPTGGSYEQYF. The CDR3 DNA follows: TGTGCCACCAGTGACCCCACAGGGGGGTCCTACGAGCAGTACTTC.

The gene calls are TRBV6-1 and TRBJ1-5; perhaps TRBD1 as D (6 bases). V lost 6 bases to trimming and J lost 4 bases, with 13 bases between them. The CDR3 is 14 amino acids. Germline V gives CDR1 MNHNS, CDR2 SASEGT. CDR3: CASSPGAPNQPQHF. The CDR3 DNA reads as TGTGCCAGCAGCCCAGGGGCTCCAAATCAGCCCCAGCATTTT.

This clonotype came up many times. This chain joins TRBV30 and TRBJ2-1, with 10 bases matching TRBD2. CDR3 length: 15 residues. CDR1 and CDR2 from the germline V gene are GTSNPN and SVGIG (reference sequence). V lost 3 bases and J lost 3; bases outside the gene matches: 5. The CDR3 is CAWRRERGGYNEQFF. In nucleotides, the CDR3 is TGTGCCTGGAGACGAGAGCGGGGGGGCTACAATGAGCAGTTCTTC.

The chain joins TRBV12-3 or TRBV12-4 to TRBJ1-3; D is uncertain. The CDR3 length is 13 residues. Trimming took 6 bases from V and 0 from J, leaving 6 bases between them. Written as DNA, the CDR3 is TGTGCCAGCAGAGGGCCCTCTGGAAACACCATATATTTT. Translating gives CASRGPSGNTIYF.

The chain is built from TRBV15 and TRBJ2-3; no firm D call. The germline CDR1 and CDR2 sequences are LNHNV and YYDKDF (reference sequence). The CDR3 covers 13 residues. The germline V and J ends were trimmed by 0 bases and 8 bases, with 9 bases remaining between them. The CDR3 protein is CATSRDSVGTQYF. The CDR3 DNA follows: TGTGCCACCAGCAGAGATTCAGTCGGTACGCAGTATTTT.

The J gene is TRBJ2-7, the V gene TRBV12-3 or TRBV12-4; D gene unclear. Trimming took 5 bases from V and 6 from J, leaving 14 bases between them. The CDR3 totals 13 residues. CDR3 protein: CASSGRVVFEQYF. CDR3 nucleotides: TGTGCCAGCAGTGGACGGGTCGTTTTCGAGCAGTACTTC.

The chain is built from TRBV25-1 and TRBJ1-5; no reliable D call. Trimming took 1 base from V and 3 from J, leaving 10 bases between them. This CDR3 is built from 15 residues. The V gene's germline CDR1 is MGHDK and CDR2 SYGVNS. The CDR3 DNA reads TGTGCCAGCAGTGAATCGGCAGGAAACAATCAGCCCCAGCATTTT. Protein sequence: CASSESAGNNQPQHF.

This clonotype came up many times. V usage is TRBV20-1 and J usage is TRBJ1-1; TRBD1 might be the D (5 bases). The germline V gene encodes CDR1 DFQATT and CDR2 SNEGSKA (reference sequence). V lost 3 bases, J lost 8 bases, and 19 bases lay in between. This CDR3 is built from 14 residues. The CDR3 bases are TGCAGTGCTAGCGGTGGGCAGGGTGGAAAAGAAGCTTTCTTT. Its protein product is CSASGGQGGKEAFF.

This clonotype was picked up one time. A junction end diverges from the germline sequence, so it may reflect a read error. V gene TRBV11-2 combines with J gene TRBJ2-1; TRBD2 matches at 10 bases. Germline-derived CDR1 and CDR2 are SGHAT and FQNNGV. The CDR3 extends over 15 amino acids. CDR3 nucleotide sequence: TGTACCAGCAGCTTAGCGGGAGGACGCTACAATGAGCAGTTCTTC. This encodes CTSSLAGGRYNEQFF.

This clonotype came up once. A much bigger clone sits one base away, suggesting this may be a read error. The rearrangement uses TRBV27 and TRBJ2-7; D perhaps matches TRBD1 (6 bases). Germline-derived CDR1 and CDR2 are MNHEY and SMNVEV (reference sequence). There are 15 residues in the CDR3. Trimming took 5 bases from V and 5 from J, leaving 19 bases between them. Written as DNA, the CDR3 is TGTGCCAGCAGTACTTACAGGGACCATCCCCACGAGCAGTACTTC. This sequence encodes CASSTYRDHPHEQYF.

This clonotype showed up just a few times. The rearrangement uses TRBV20-1 and TRBJ1-2; D call uncertain. Germline V CDR1 and CDR2: DFQATT, SNEGSKA (reference sequence). The CDR3 is made up of 13 amino acids. The germline V and J ends were trimmed by 7 bases and 4 bases, with 16 bases remaining between them. Written as DNA, the CDR3 is TGCAGTGTTCCGACTCCCCTTAGCTATGGCTACACCTTC. This gives the protein CSVPTPLSYGYTF.

The table lists this clonotype with many counts. The chain recombines TRBV2 with TRBJ2-1; tentative D call: TRBD2 (5 bases). This CDR3 region has 14 residues. The V and J ends lost 11 bases and 0 bases respectively, with 14 bases between them. CDR1 and CDR2 (germline): SNHLY, FYNNEI. The CDR3 DNA reads TGTGCCGGTGGAGGCTGGAGCTCCTACAATGAGCAGTTCTTC. The encoded protein is CAGGGWSSYNEQFF.

About this clonotype: One end of the junction does not line up with germline, which may come from a read error. The chain employs TRBV28 and TRBJ2-7; D gene ambiguous. This CDR3 spans 12 amino acids. The germline CDR1 and CDR2 sequences are MDHEN and SYDVKM. This CDR3 is CASNRPSCEQYF. The CDR3 nucleotides read TGTGCCAGCAATAGACCGTCCTGCGAGCAGTACTTC.

This clonotype was seen only a few times. The chain combines TRBV7-2 with TRBJ2-3, with 10 nucleotides matching TRBD2. The length of the CDR3 is 15 residues. V lost 5 bases to trimming and J lost 7 bases; unmatched junction nucleotides: 9. CDR1 SGHTA and CDR2 FQGNSA come from the germline V gene. The CDR3 region has the DNA TGTGCCAGCAGCCCTCTAGCGGGAGTTTCGAATACGCAGTATTTT. Encoded protein: CASSPLAGVSNTQYF.

This clonotype was observed at least ten times. The rearrangement joins TRBV18 to TRBJ2-5; 7 positions match TRBD2. Germline CDR1 is KGHSH and CDR2 is LQKENI. The J segment lost 0 bases and the V segment lost 3 bases, leaving 7 bases of the junction unmatched. The CDR3 spans 16 residues. The CDR3 sequence: CASSPATSRNQETQYF. For the CDR3, the DNA is TGTGCCAGCTCACCCGCGACTAGCCGAAACCAAGAGACCCAGTACTTC.

A note on this clonotype: A much larger clone lies a single base off, so this may be a read error. This chain uses TRBV20-1 with TRBJ2-7, with TRBD2 matching 7 bases. Germline values: CDR1 DFQATT, CDR2 SNEGSKA (reference sequence). V gave up 2 bases and J gave up 6 bases; unmatched junction bases: 10. The CDR3 loop spans 14 amino acids. The CDR3 spells CSARSGTNPREQYF. The CDR3 bases are TGCAGTGCTAGATCCGGGACTAACCCTCGCGAGCAGTACTTC.

For this clonotype: A much larger clone differs from this one at a single base, so this may be a read error. The V and J genes are TRBV3-1 and TRBJ2-1; 8 bases match TRBD1. The CDR3 is 14 amino acids. CDR1 and CDR2 (germline): LGHDT, YNNKEL (reference sequence). The CDR3 bases are TGTGTCAGCAGCCAAGCAGGGGGCGATAAGGTTCAGTTCTTC. Encoded protein: CVSSQAGGDKVQFF.

The chain has TRBV7-6 and TRBJ1-4; D not certain. V lost 8 bases to trimming and J lost 6 bases, with 19 bases between them. The CDR3 is made up of 15 amino acids. The germline V gene has CDR1 SGHVS and CDR2 FNYEAQ. CDR3: CASFFLPTLDEKLFF. Written as DNA, the CDR3 is TGTGCCAGCTTCTTTCTGCCCACCCTAGATGAAAAACTGTTTTTT.